These T cell receptor beta chains were read from a single sample in a study of human T cells and chemical hapten exposure. One entry per CDR3 protein, called by TCRdb with MiXCR from the RACE reads. Of around 330,000 distinct CDR3 sequences detected, about 5% appear once; the ten largest clones hold approximately 8.2%. The sequences come from whole blood, collected in connection with sensitization to the hapten diphenylcyclopropenone (DPC). These receptors originate from a woman between 18 and 29 years old with alopecia areata. Some clones in this sample may be carry-over from other donors' samples. CDR3s include the opening cysteine and the closing phenylalanine or tryptophan. Fields, in order: clone size, D gene, J gene, V gene, CDR3 protein, CDR3 DNA. The D gene is left open where the match is weak. Clone size is not always given. Where it is, it says once, few, many or a class for expanded clones.

abundance: few; d_gene: .; j_gene: TRBJ2-3; v_gene: TRBV5-1; CDR3aa: CASSLVVTTDTQYF; CDR3nt: TGCGCCAGCAGCTTGGTTGTGACCACAGATACGCAGTATTTT
abundance: .; d_gene: .; j_gene: TRBJ2-7; v_gene: TRBV9; CDR3aa: CASSAQGFGEQYF; CDR3nt: TGTGCCAGCAGCGCGCAGGGGTTTGGCGAGCAGTACTTC
abundance: many; d_gene: TRBD1; j_gene: TRBJ1-2; v_gene: TRBV4-1; CDR3aa: CASSQAWTGGAIGYTF; CDR3nt: TGCGCCAGCAGCCAAGCTTGGACAGGTGGAGCAATTGGCTACACCTTC
abundance: medium-sized; d_gene: .; j_gene: TRBJ1-1; v_gene: TRBV4-3; CDR3aa: CASSQGSDVGTEAFF; CDR3nt: TGCGCCAGCAGCCAAGGGTCCGATGTTGGCACTGAAGCTTTCTTT
abundance: .; d_gene: TRBD1; j_gene: TRBJ1-1; v_gene: TRBV6-5; CDR3aa: CASSYLTGRVEAFF; CDR3nt: TGTGCCAGCAGTTATCTGACAGGGAGGGTTGAAGCTTTCTTT
abundance: many; d_gene: .; j_gene: TRBJ1-4; v_gene: TRBV20-1; CDR3aa: CSARDGLEEKLFF; CDR3nt: TGCAGTGCTAGAGATGGGTTAGAGGAAAAACTGTTTTTT
abundance: .; d_gene: TRBD2; j_gene: TRBJ2-3; v_gene: TRBV4-1; CDR3aa: CASRLLAGVSWTQYF; CDR3nt: TGCGCCAGCAGACTACTAGCGGGGGTTTCATGGACGCAGTATTTT
abundance: many; d_gene: TRBD2; j_gene: TRBJ2-3; v_gene: TRBV4-1; CDR3aa: CASSQDRGASGGDTQYF; CDR3nt: TGCGCCAGCAGCCAAGATCGCGGGGCTAGCGGGGGGGATACGCAGTATTTT
abundance: .; d_gene: .; j_gene: TRBJ2-7; v_gene: TRBV4-3; CDR3aa: CASSHSLMDRAYEQYF; CDR3nt: TGCGCCAGCAGCCATTCCCTTATGGACAGAGCCTACGAGCAGTACTTC
abundance: many; d_gene: .; j_gene: TRBJ2-4; v_gene: TRBV20-1; CDR3aa: CSARQGTNIQYF; CDR3nt: TGCAGTGCTAGACAGGGCACAAACATTCAGTACTTC
abundance: many; d_gene: .; j_gene: TRBJ1-1; v_gene: TRBV5-4; CDR3aa: CASSHPWGLEAFF; CDR3nt: TGTGCCAGCAGCCACCCGTGGGGGTTAGAAGCTTTCTTT
abundance: many; d_gene: .; j_gene: TRBJ2-3; v_gene: TRBV12-3/TRBV12-4; CDR3aa: CASSPLGGGPTDTQYF; CDR3nt: TGTGCCAGCAGTCCCCTTGGCGGGGGCCCCACAGATACGCAGTATTTT
abundance: .; d_gene: TRBD2; j_gene: TRBJ2-1; v_gene: TRBV7-2; CDR3aa: CASSPRQRGGNEQFF; CDR3nt: TGTGCCAGCAGCCCACGGCAGCGGGGGGGCAATGAGCAGTTCTTC
abundance: .; d_gene: .; j_gene: TRBJ1-6; v_gene: TRBV25-1; CDR3aa: CASSDSRADSWDSPLHF; CDR3nt: TGTGCCAGCAGTGATTCAAGGGCGGACAGTTGGGACTCACCCCTCCACTTT
abundance: few; d_gene: .; j_gene: TRBJ2-5; v_gene: TRBV3-1; CDR3aa: CASSPRGRGEETQYF; CDR3nt: TGTGCCAGCAGCCCAAGGGGGCGGGGGGAAGAGACCCAGTACTTC
abundance: few; d_gene: .; j_gene: TRBJ1-6; v_gene: TRBV5-4; CDR3aa: CASSPDGRGSPLHF; CDR3nt: TGTGCCAGCAGCCCGGACGGTAGAGGATCACCCCTCCACTTT
abundance: few; d_gene: .; j_gene: TRBJ1-6; v_gene: TRBV12-3/TRBV12-4; CDR3aa: CASSLARTYSPLHF; CDR3nt: TGTGCCAGCAGTTTAGCGCGGACATATTCACCCCTCCACTTT
abundance: many; d_gene: .; j_gene: TRBJ1-2; v_gene: TRBV12-5; CDR3aa: CASGAQANYGYTF; CDR3nt: TGTGCTAGTGGTGCACAGGCTAACTATGGCTACACCTTC
abundance: many; d_gene: TRBD1; j_gene: TRBJ1-2; v_gene: TRBV4-1; CDR3aa: CASSPRQGSRGEGYTF; CDR3nt: TGCGCCAGCAGCCCTAGACAGGGTTCCCGTGGGGAGGGCTACACCTTC
abundance: .; d_gene: TRBD2; j_gene: TRBJ2-1; v_gene: TRBV20-1; CDR3aa: CSAPDPSGGDNEQFF; CDR3nt: TGCAGTGCCCCCGACCCTAGCGGGGGGGATAATGAGCAGTTCTTC
abundance: .; d_gene: .; j_gene: TRBJ2-7; v_gene: TRBV4-3; CDR3aa: CASSQASGPAYEQYF; CDR3nt: TGCGCCAGCAGCCAAGCATCGGGTCCGGCCTACGAGCAGTACTTC
abundance: many; d_gene: TRBD1; j_gene: TRBJ1-5; v_gene: TRBV12-3/TRBV12-4; CDR3aa: CASSLPGGGGSNQPQHF; CDR3nt: TGTGCCAGCAGCCTCCCAGGGGGAGGTGGGAGCAATCAGCCCCAGCATTTT
abundance: .; d_gene: TRBD1; j_gene: TRBJ1-5; v_gene: TRBV7-9; CDR3aa: CASSGPDRVDQPQHF; CDR3nt: TGTGCCAGCAGCGGACCGGACAGGGTTGATCAGCCCCAGCATTTT
abundance: .; d_gene: .; j_gene: TRBJ1-4; v_gene: TRBV5-1; CDR3aa: CASSPPGVNEKLFF; CDR3nt: TGCGCCAGCAGCCCTCCGGGGGTCAATGAAAAACTGTTTTTT
abundance: .; d_gene: .; j_gene: TRBJ2-4; v_gene: TRBV19; CDR3aa: CASSSPVAQVGRNIQYF; CDR3nt: TGTGCCAGTAGTTCCCCGGTGGCTCAGGTCGGACGGAACATTCAGTACTTC
abundance: .; d_gene: TRBD1; j_gene: TRBJ2-1; v_gene: TRBV6-5; CDR3aa: CASRDGQGAPREQFF; CDR3nt: TGTGCCAGCAGGGACGGACAGGGGGCGCCTAGGGAGCAGTTCTTC
abundance: .; d_gene: .; j_gene: TRBJ2-4; v_gene: TRBV15; CDR3aa: CATSNFPSPIAKNIQYF; CDR3nt: TGTGCCACCAGCAACTTTCCGAGTCCTATAGCCAAAAACATTCAGTACTTC
abundance: few; d_gene: .; j_gene: TRBJ1-2; v_gene: TRBV11-2; CDR3aa: CASSFDTLLYGYTF; CDR3nt: TGTGCCAGCAGCTTTGACACCCTGTTATATGGCTACACCTTC
abundance: few; d_gene: .; j_gene: TRBJ2-3; v_gene: TRBV20-1; CDR3aa: CSALGEGTDTQYF; CDR3nt: TGCAGTGCCTTAGGGGAGGGCACAGATACGCAGTATTTT
abundance: many; d_gene: .; j_gene: TRBJ1-3; v_gene: TRBV7-6; CDR3aa: CASSPDRSGNTIYF; CDR3nt: TGTGCCAGCAGCCCCGACAGGTCTGGAAACACCATATATTTT
abundance: few; d_gene: .; j_gene: TRBJ1-4; v_gene: TRBV7-2; CDR3aa: CASSFGWDEKLFF; CDR3nt: TGTGCCAGCAGCTTTGGATGGGATGAAAAACTGTTTTTT
abundance: .; d_gene: TRBD2; j_gene: TRBJ2-1; v_gene: TRBV20-1; CDR3aa: CSASDLAGSSYNEQFF; CDR3nt: TGCAGTGCTAGTGATTTAGCGGGAAGCTCCTACAATGAGCAGTTCTTC
abundance: many; d_gene: TRBD1; j_gene: TRBJ2-1; v_gene: TRBV12-5; CDR3aa: CASSDRDWNEQFF; CDR3nt: TGTGCCAGCTCCGACAGGGATTGGAATGAGCAGTTCTTC
abundance: .; d_gene: TRBD1; j_gene: TRBJ1-2; v_gene: TRBV24-1; CDR3aa: CATSDSLDRGRDGYTF; CDR3nt: TGTGCCACCAGTGATTCCCTGGACAGGGGGCGCGATGGCTACACCTTC
abundance: many; d_gene: .; j_gene: TRBJ1-2; v_gene: TRBV5-1; CDR3aa: CASSLAGREGGYTF; CDR3nt: TGCGCCAGCAGCTTGGCCGGCAGGGAGGGCGGCTACACCTTC
abundance: .; d_gene: TRBD1; j_gene: TRBJ1-1; v_gene: TRBV6-1; CDR3aa: CASPPTGRNTEAFF; CDR3nt: TGTGCCAGCCCCCCGACAGGGCGGAACACTGAAGCTTTCTTT
abundance: many; d_gene: .; j_gene: TRBJ1-1; v_gene: TRBV7-8; CDR3aa: CASSLGTSNTEAFF; CDR3nt: TGTGCCAGCAGCTTAGGAACCTCGAACACTGAAGCTTTCTTT
abundance: many; d_gene: .; j_gene: TRBJ2-1; v_gene: TRBV6-5; CDR3aa: CASSQTGTPYNEQFF; CDR3nt: TGTGCCAGCAGCCAAACAGGGACCCCCTACAATGAGCAGTTCTTC
abundance: .; d_gene: TRBD1; j_gene: TRBJ2-1; v_gene: TRBV28; CDR3aa: CASSMGQGGWKQFF; CDR3nt: TGTGCCAGCAGCATGGGACAGGGGGGATGGAAACAGTTCTTC
abundance: few; d_gene: TRBD2; j_gene: TRBJ2-7; v_gene: TRBV7-3; CDR3aa: CASSRYRGAYEQYF; CDR3nt: TGTGCCAGCAGTCGCTACCGGGGGGCCTACGAGCAGTACTTC
abundance: many; d_gene: TRBD2; j_gene: TRBJ2-3; v_gene: TRBV2; CDR3aa: CASSAGLALTDTQYF; CDR3nt: TGTGCCAGCAGTGCCGGACTAGCGCTCACAGATACGCAGTATTTT
abundance: .; d_gene: TRBD2; j_gene: TRBJ2-7; v_gene: TRBV28; CDR3aa: CASRTEGLAGIYEQYF; CDR3nt: TGTGCCAGCAGGACAGAGGGTCTAGCGGGGATCTACGAGCAGTACTTC